The sequence of this T cell receptor (beta chain) was determined in a study of T cells in Graves' hyperthyroidism and ophthalmopathy. Study as a whole: Before treatment of any kind, peripheral blood was taken at initial diagnosis.

Criteria for exclusion of patients were uncontrolled infection, other autoimmune disease, pregnancy or lactation. Based on clinical symptoms, serum thyroxine and TRAb, thyroid ultrasound and orbital computed tomography, diagnoses were reached. There are 14 residues in the CDR3. CDR1 is MNHNS and CDR2 is SASEGT in the germline V gene. V was pared by 6 bases and J by 5 bases, with 7 bases of the junction left unmatched. This clonotype was picked up a small number of times. Regions amplified from RNA transcripts were the TCR beta CDR3 regions. First-round RT-PCR of the TCR CDR3 relied on the HTBI primer set. Each CDR3 protein is one row after TCRdb ran MiXCR on the multiplex PCR reads. The sample lists over 150,000 distinct CDR3 sequences; around 17% were seen once.

The receptor was isolated from a woman between 45 and 65 years old with Graves' hyperthyroidism. V gene TRBV6-1 combines with J gene TRBJ2-5; 9 bases fit TRBD1. Sample: blood. The CDR3 sequence: CASRLSGQGETQYF. The DNA for the CDR3 is TGTGCCAGCAGGCTCTCCGGACAGGGGGAGACCCAGTACTTC.